What follows are 30 T cell receptor beta chains derived from one specimen sequenced in a study of metastatic and nonmetastatic thyroid tumors. TCRdb re-analyzed the PCR reads using MiXCR. The sample includes 20,000 to 25,000 clones, approximately 25% of them seen just once. Not a single patient had been given any form of treatment at any point before undergoing thyroid surgery. The sequencing input was tumor tissue. Every receptor here comes from a female donor with papillary thyroid cancer or a benign thyroid nodule (not recorded which). Some clones in this sample may be carry-over from other donors' samples.

This clone was seen only a few times. The chain uses TRBV11-2 and TRBJ2-7; D could derive from TRBD1 or TRBD2 (6 bases each). Trimming removed 6 bases from V and 7 bases from J, with 19 bases in between. This CDR3 contains 14 residues. CDR1 is SGHAT, CDR2 FQNNGV, per germline. CDR3 loop: CASRRDKGFGEQYF. CDR3 nucleotides: TGTGCCAGCAGGCGGGACAAGGGATTTGGGGAGCAGTACTTC.

The V call is TRBV19, the J call TRBJ2-7; 10 nucleotides line up with TRBD2. This CDR3 has 15 residues. Per germline, CDR1 LNHDA and CDR2 SQIVND (reference sequence). The junction had 4 bases not matched to a gene; V was cut back by 2 bases and J by 3 bases. DNA for the CDR3: TGTGCCAGTAGTATAAGCGGGGGGGGACGCTACGAGCAGTACTTC. This encodes CASSISGGGRYEQYF.

This clone was observed at least ten times. The chain has TRBV30 and TRBJ1-1, with a tentative D call TRBD1 (5 bases). Germline V gene data show CDR1 as GTSNPN and CDR2 as SVGIG (reference sequence). The V end was cut by 2 bases, the J end by 3 bases, with 13 bases between. CDR3 size: 14 residues. In nucleotides, the CDR3 is TGTGCCTGGAGTCTTGGACTGGGGGACACTGAAGCTTTCTTT. This translates into CAWSLGLGDTEAFF.

This sequence joins TRBV3-1 and TRBJ2-3; D gene unclear. The CDR3 spans 16 residues. Germline V gene data show CDR1 as LGHDT and CDR2 as YNNKEL (reference sequence). V lost 3 bases and J 2 bases, leaving 15 bases between the germline ends. The CDR3 region is CASSQEPQVTTDTQYF. DNA of the CDR3: TGTGCCAGCAGCCAGGAGCCCCAGGTGACCACAGATACGCAGTATTTT.

On this clone: With a much larger clone just one base away, this may be a read error. The genes are TRBV7-6 and TRBJ2-2, with D tentatively TRBD1 (5 bases). Germline CDR1 and CDR2: SGHVS and FNYEAQ. The CDR3 extends over 16 amino acids. V shed 1 base and J shed 7 bases, with 16 bases lying between them. CDR3 nucleotide sequence: TGTGCCAGCAGCTTAGTAGGATTTGTTCAGGGCGGGGAGCTGTTTTTT. Protein: CASSLVGFVQGGELFF.

This clone has ten or more counts. The V gene is TRBV3-1, the J gene TRBJ2-5; perhaps TRBD1 as D (6 bases). Trimming cost V 0 bases and J 5 bases, with 16 bases left between them. Per the germline V gene, CDR1 is LGHDT and CDR2 is YNNKEL (reference sequence). CDR3 length: 16 residues. As DNA, the CDR3 is TGTGCCAGCAGCCAAGATCAACAGGGTGTCGGGGAGACCCAGTACTTC. Its protein product is CASSQDQQGVGETQYF.

Many counts were recorded for this clone. The chain employs TRBV12-3 or TRBV12-4 and TRBJ2-1; D uncertain. Trimming took 3 bases from V and 10 from J, leaving 13 bases between them. The CDR3 is 13 residues long. CDR3 amino acids: CASSLDGKIEQFF. The CDR3, as DNA: TGTGCCAGCAGTTTGGACGGAAAAATCGAGCAGTTCTTC.

By sample fraction, this clone is medium-sized. The genes are TRBV12-3 or TRBV12-4 and TRBJ2-1; 9 bases line up with TRBD1. There are 15 residues in the CDR3. With 6 bases clipped from V and 1 base from J, the junction kept 4 bases outside the gene matches. The CDR3 reads CASSRQGVSYNEQFF. Written as DNA, the CDR3 is TGTGCCAGCAGCCGACAGGGGGTTTCCTACAATGAGCAGTTCTTC.

V gene TRBV19 combines with J gene TRBJ1-1, with D possibly being TRBD1 (5 bases). The CDR3 runs to 14 residues. Trimming removed 7 bases at V and 0 bases at J, with 12 bases between. Germline-derived CDR1 and CDR2 are LNHDA and SQIVND (reference sequence). The CDR3 nucleotides read TGTGCCAGTAAACCGGGACGGTTGAACACTGAAGCTTTCTTT. This encodes CASKPGRLNTEAFF.

By share, this clone counts as medium-sized (0.01 to 0.1%). This sequence joins TRBV20-1 and TRBJ2-1; TRBD1 agrees at 7 bases. The CDR3 is 14 residues long. The germline CDR1 and CDR2 sequences are DFQATT and SNEGSKA (reference sequence). V was clipped by 6 bases and J by 4 bases; unmatched bases: 9. CDR3 DNA sequence: TGCAGTGCCCATCCGGGACAGAAATACAATGAGCAGTTCTTC. This gives the protein CSAHPGQKYNEQFF.

Details on this clone: At one end, the junction sequence differs from germline, possibly due to a read error. The chain carries TRBV2 and TRBJ1-1; the match to TRBD1 covers 12 bases. The CDR3 covers 16 residues. Germline V lookup: CDR1 SNHLY, CDR2 FYNNEI. CDR3 amino acids: CASSPGQGAGNTKAFF. The CDR3 bases are TGTGCCAGCAGTCCGGGACAGGGGGCGGGGAACACTAAAGCTTTCTTT.

This clone has at least ten counts. The V call is TRBV28, the J call TRBJ2-1; weak D call: TRBD1 (6 bases). Germline V gene data show CDR1 as MDHEN and CDR2 as SYDVKM. The CDR3 extends over 14 amino acids. Trimming shortened V by 4 bases and J by 8 bases, and 15 bases separated the two germline ends. CDR3 nucleotide sequence: TGTGCCAGCAGTTCCGCGACAGGATGGTATGAGCAGTTCTTC. This encodes CASSSATGWYEQFF.

This clone is medium-sized by share. The chain recombines TRBV7-8 with TRBJ2-7; 10 bases line up with TRBD1. CDR1 SGHVS and CDR2 FQNEAQ come from the germline V gene. V dropped 1 base and J dropped 3; count of bases not matched to a gene: 6. CDR3 length equals 16 residues. CDR3 sequence: CASSLEARDRGYEQYF. CDR3 bases: TGTGCCAGCAGCTTAGAAGCTCGGGACAGGGGCTACGAGCAGTACTTC.

On this clone itself: An end of the junction differs from the germline gene, which may be a read error. The chain joins TRBV19 to TRBJ2-5; D possibly corresponds to TRBD1 (6 bases). The CDR3 spans 14 residues. The germline V gene encodes CDR1 LNHDA and CDR2 SQIVND (reference sequence). DNA of the CDR3: TGTGCCAGTACCAGCGTGGGGGCCGGGGAGACCCAGTACTTT. Its translation: CASTSVGAGETQYF.

This clone was counted a few times. The chain carries TRBV6-1 and TRBJ2-3; D might be TRBD1 (5 bases). Germline loops: CDR1 MNHNS, CDR2 SASEGT. V lost 0 bases to trimming and J lost 1 base, with 8 bases between them. There are 15 residues in the CDR3. The DNA of the CDR3 is TGTGCCAGCAGTGAAGCGATACAGGGCACAGATACGCAGTATTTT. The encoded protein is CASSEAIQGTDTQYF.

The chain combines TRBV20-1 with TRBJ2-7, with TRBD2 as a possible D gene (7 bases). The V end lost 4 bases, the J end lost 1 base, and 17 bases lay between the germline ends. The CDR3 has 15 residues. Per the germline V gene, CDR1 is DFQATT and CDR2 is SNEGSKA (reference sequence). CDR3 bases: TGCAGTGCTATACTGTCGGGGGGCTCTTCCTACGAGCAGTACTTC. It encodes CSAILSGGSSYEQYF.

This clone was seen a handful of times. The chain uses TRBV20-1 and TRBJ2-7; 13 bases map to TRBD2. Trimming removed 7 bases from V and 5 bases from J; junction bases left unmatched: 5. The CDR3 covers 13 residues. The V gene's germline CDR1 is DFQATT and CDR2 SNEGSKA (reference sequence). DNA for the CDR3: TGCAGTGTCGACGGGACTAGCGGGAACGAGCAGTACTTC. Residues: CSVDGTSGNEQYF.

This clone was recorded many times. The CDR3 sequence is CASSYSWAAEAFF. CDR3 bases: TGTGCCAGCAGTTACTCGTGGGCTGCTGAAGCTTTCTTT. This chain joins TRBV6-2 or TRBV6-3 and TRBJ1-1; D is ambiguous. CDR1 and CDR2 from the germline V gene are MNHEY and SVGEGT. The CDR3 spans 13 residues. The V end was cut by 0 bases, the J end by 6 bases, with 8 bases between.

This clone showed up many times. The gene calls are TRBV27 and TRBJ1-5, with a weak D call TRBD1 (6 bases). Germline-derived CDR1 and CDR2 are MNHEY and SMNVEV (reference sequence). The ends were cut back, 5 bases at V and 6 bases at J, with 14 bases in the middle. This CDR3 region has 14 residues. The CDR3 DNA reads as TGTGCCAGCAGTCAACAGGGTAGGTTTCAGCCCCAGCATTTT. Encoded protein: CASSQQGRFQPQHF.

This clone was counted at least ten times. V gene TRBV5-5 combines with J gene TRBJ1-4; D remains ambiguous. This CDR3 is 18 amino acids long. V was trimmed by 5 bases and J by 5 bases, leaving 25 bases between them. CDR1 is SGHKS, CDR2 YYEKEE, per germline (reference sequence). The CDR3 is CASRWDEGRSKRNEKLFF. The CDR3 nucleotides are TGTGCCAGCAGATGGGATGAAGGGAGATCCAAGAGAAATGAAAAACTGTTTTTT.

This clone was found many times. V is TRBV13 and J is TRBJ2-3; D call uncertain. CDR3 length equals 13 residues. The V end lost 2 bases, the J end lost 6 bases, and 9 bases lay between the germline ends. Germline assignment: CDR1 PRHDT and CDR2 FYEKMQ (reference sequence). DNA for the CDR3: TGTGCCAGCAGCTTACCCCCTCGGGATACGCAGTATTTT. It specifies CASSLPPRDTQYF.

The V and J genes are TRBV11-3 and TRBJ1-1, with D possibly matching TRBD1 (6 bases). Deletions cut 3 bases from V and 5 bases from J, with 10 bases between. This CDR3 contains 13 residues. The germline gives CDR1 SGHNT, CDR2 YENEEA. The CDR3 DNA follows: TGTGCCAGCAGCTTCGCAGGGGATACTGAAGCTTTCTTT. Its translation: CASSFAGDTEAFF.

V usage is TRBV3-1 and J usage is TRBJ1-2, with D possibly TRBD1 on 6 matching bases. The CDR3 contains 16 residues. The V gene lost 5 bases and the J gene lost 2 bases, with 18 bases spanning the gap. The V gene's germline CDR1 is LGHDT and CDR2 YNNKEL (reference sequence). DNA of the CDR3: TGTGCCAGCAGCTATAGTTCTACAGGGTACAACTATGGCTACACCTTC. It is translated as CASSYSSTGYNYGYTF.

The genes are TRBV20-1 and TRBJ2-1; 8 bases line up with TRBD2. The ends lost 5 bases at V and 0 bases at J; junction bases unmatched: 3. CDR3 length: 14 residues. CDR1 and CDR2 from the germline V gene are DFQATT and SNEGSKA (reference sequence). The CDR3 bases are TGCAGTGCTCCGGGAGGGAGCTCCTACAATGAGCAGTTCTTC. Encoded protein: CSAPGGSSYNEQFF.

This clone was observed at least ten times. In DNA form, the CDR3 reads TGTGCCAGCAGGGGGACAGGTACATACAATGAGCAGTTCTTC. The encoded protein is CASRGTGTYNEQFF. J is TRBJ2-1 and V is TRBV6-1; TRBD1 matches at 8 bases. V was clipped by 6 bases and J by 4 bases; unmatched bases: 5. Germline V gives CDR1 MNHNS, CDR2 SASEGT. CDR3 length: 14 amino acids.

V and J are TRBV6-1 and TRBJ2-5; no clear D gene. This CDR3 comprises 16 residues. V was cut by 7 bases and J by 8 bases, with 26 bases left in between. The germline V gene encodes CDR1 MNHNS and CDR2 SASEGT. CDR3 sequence: CASTEGTGSEGDTQYF. The CDR3 DNA reads as TGTGCCAGCACCGAAGGTACTGGCTCGGAAGGAGATACCCAGTACTTC.

The chain recombines TRBV12-3 or TRBV12-4 with TRBJ2-5; no clear D gene. The CDR3 contains 13 residues. V lost 4 bases and J lost 2, with 8 bases in between. This CDR3 is CASSSDLQETQYF. DNA for the CDR3: TGTGCCAGCAGTTCGGATCTTCAAGAGACCCAGTACTTC.

This chain links TRBV6-1 with TRBJ1-1, with 8 bases aligning to TRBD1. Germline-derived CDR1 and CDR2 are MNHNS and SASEGT. There are 17 residues in the CDR3. The J segment lost 6 bases and the V segment lost 2 bases, leaving 14 bases of the junction unmatched. This CDR3 is CASSERDRLGPRPEAFF. CDR3 sequence (DNA): TGTGCCAGCAGTGAACGGGACAGGTTAGGTCCCCGGCCTGAAGCTTTCTTT.

V gene TRBV4-1 combines with J gene TRBJ2-1; D remains ambiguous. The CDR3 covers 18 residues. The V and J ends lost 0 bases and 2 bases respectively, with 17 bases between them. Germline V gene lookup returns CDR1 MGHRA and CDR2 YSYEKL. The CDR3 DNA follows: TGCGCCAGCAGCCAAGATCCCCATATCGTGGGAACCTACAATGAGCAGTTCTTC. Translation: CASSQDPHIVGTYNEQFF.

Relative to its sample, this clone is medium-sized. The chain has TRBV27 and TRBJ1-1; D perhaps matches TRBD1 (6 bases). The V end was cut by 8 bases, the J end by 10 bases, with 14 bases between. The germline V gene encodes CDR1 MNHEY and CDR2 SMNVEV (reference sequence). The CDR3 has 11 amino acids. The CDR3 loop reads CASHQGNRAFF. The CDR3 DNA reads TGTGCCAGCCACCAGGGGAATAGAGCTTTCTTT.